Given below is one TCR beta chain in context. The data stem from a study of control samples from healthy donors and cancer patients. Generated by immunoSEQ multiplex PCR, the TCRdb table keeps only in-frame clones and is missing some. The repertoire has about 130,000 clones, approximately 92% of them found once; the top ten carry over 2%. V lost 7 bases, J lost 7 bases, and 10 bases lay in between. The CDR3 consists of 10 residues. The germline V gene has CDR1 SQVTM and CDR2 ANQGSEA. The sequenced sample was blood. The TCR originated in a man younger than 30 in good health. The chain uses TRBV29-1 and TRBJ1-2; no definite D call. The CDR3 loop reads CSAGEGGYTF. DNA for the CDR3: TGCAGCGCTGGGGAGGGTGGCTACACCTTC.